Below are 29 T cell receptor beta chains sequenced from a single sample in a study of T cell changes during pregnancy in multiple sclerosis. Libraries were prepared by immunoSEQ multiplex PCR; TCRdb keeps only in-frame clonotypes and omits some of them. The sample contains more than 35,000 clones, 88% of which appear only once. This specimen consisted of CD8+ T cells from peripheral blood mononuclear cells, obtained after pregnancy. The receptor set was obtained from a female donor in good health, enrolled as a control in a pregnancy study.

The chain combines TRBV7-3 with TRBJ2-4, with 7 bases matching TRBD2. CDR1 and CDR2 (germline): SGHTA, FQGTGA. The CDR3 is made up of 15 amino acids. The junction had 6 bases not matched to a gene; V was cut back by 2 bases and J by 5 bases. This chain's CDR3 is CASSLPAGVENIQYF. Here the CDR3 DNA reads TGTGCCAGCAGCTTACCGGCGGGGGTCGAAAACATTCAGTACTTC.

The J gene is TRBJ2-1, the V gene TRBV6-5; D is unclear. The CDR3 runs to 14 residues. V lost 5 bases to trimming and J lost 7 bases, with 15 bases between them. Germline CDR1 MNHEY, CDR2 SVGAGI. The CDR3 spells CASSAGSFGNEQFF. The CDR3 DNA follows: TGTGCCAGCAGTGCCGGGTCCTTTGGAAATGAGCAGTTCTTC.

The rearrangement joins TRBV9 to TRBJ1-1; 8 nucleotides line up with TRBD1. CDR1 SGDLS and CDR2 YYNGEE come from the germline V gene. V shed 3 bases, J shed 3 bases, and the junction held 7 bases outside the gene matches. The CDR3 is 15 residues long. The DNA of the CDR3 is TGTGCCAGCAGCGCTATACAGGGGGAGGACACTGAAGCTTTCTTT. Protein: CASSAIQGEDTEAFF.

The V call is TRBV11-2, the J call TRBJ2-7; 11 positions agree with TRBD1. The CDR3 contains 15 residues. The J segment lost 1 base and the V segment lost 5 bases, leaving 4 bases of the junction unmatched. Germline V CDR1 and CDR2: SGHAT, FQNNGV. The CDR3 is CASSLGQGASYEQYF. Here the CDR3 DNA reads TGTGCCAGCAGCCTAGGACAGGGGGCATCCTACGAGCAGTACTTC.

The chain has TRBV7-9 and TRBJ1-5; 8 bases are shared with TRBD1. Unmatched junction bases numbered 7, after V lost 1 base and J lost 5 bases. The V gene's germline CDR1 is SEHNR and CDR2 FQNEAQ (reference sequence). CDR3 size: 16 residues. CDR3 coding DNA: TGTGCCAGCAGCTTAGGAGGACAGGGTTTGGATCAGCCCCAGCATTTT. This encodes CASSLGGQGLDQPQHF.

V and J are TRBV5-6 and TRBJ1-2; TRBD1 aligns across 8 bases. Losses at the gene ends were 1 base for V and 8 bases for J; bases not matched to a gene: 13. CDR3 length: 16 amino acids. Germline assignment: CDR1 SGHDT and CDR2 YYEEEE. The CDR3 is CASSLPRDRSSGGYTF. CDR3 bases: TGTGCCAGCAGCTTGCCCCGGGACAGGAGTTCCGGAGGCTACACCTTC.

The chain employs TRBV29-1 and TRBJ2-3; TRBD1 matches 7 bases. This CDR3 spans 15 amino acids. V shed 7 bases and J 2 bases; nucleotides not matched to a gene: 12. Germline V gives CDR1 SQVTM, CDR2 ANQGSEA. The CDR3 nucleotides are TGCAGCGGCTATGAAAGGGACAGATTCACAGATACGCAGTATTTT. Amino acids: CSGYERDRFTDTQYF.

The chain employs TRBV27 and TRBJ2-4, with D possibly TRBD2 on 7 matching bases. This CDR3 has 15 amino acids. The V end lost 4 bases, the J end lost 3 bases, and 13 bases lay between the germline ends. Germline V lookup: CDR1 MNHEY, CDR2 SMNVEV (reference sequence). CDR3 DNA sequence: TGTGCCAGCAGTTCGCGGGGGCTGGACAAAAACATTCAGTACTTC. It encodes CASSSRGLDKNIQYF.

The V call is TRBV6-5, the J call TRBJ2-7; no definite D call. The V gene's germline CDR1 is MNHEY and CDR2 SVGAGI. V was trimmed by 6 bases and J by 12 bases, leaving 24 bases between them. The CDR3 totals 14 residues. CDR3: CASSPTWLQAASYF. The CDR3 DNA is TGTGCCAGCAGCCCCACTTGGCTGCAGGCCGCCTCGTACTTC.

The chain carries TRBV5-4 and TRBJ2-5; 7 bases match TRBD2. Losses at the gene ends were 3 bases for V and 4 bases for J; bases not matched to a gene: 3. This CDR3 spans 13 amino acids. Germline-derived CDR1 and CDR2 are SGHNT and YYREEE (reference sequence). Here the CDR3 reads CASSWRLAETQYF. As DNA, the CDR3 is TGTGCCAGCAGCTGGCGACTAGCAGAGACCCAGTACTTC.

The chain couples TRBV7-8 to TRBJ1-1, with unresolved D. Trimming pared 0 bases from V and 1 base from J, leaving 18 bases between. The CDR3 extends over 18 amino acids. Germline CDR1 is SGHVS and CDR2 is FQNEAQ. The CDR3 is CASSLAHYGLMTNTEAFF. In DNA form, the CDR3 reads TGTGCCAGCAGCTTAGCGCATTACGGACTGATGACGAACACTGAAGCTTTCTTT.

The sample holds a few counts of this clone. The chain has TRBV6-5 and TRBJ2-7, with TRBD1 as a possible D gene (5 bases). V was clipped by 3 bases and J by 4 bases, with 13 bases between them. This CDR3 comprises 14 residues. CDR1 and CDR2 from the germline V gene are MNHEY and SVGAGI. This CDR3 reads CASSYLQGWYEQYF. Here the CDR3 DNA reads TGTGCCAGCAGTTATTTGCAGGGTTGGTACGAGCAGTACTTC.

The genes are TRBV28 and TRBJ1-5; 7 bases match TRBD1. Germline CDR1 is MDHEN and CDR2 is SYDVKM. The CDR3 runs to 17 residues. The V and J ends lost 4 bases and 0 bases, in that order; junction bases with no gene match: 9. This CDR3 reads CASSSLTGQYSNQPQHF. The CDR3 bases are TGTGCCAGCAGTTCCCTTACGGGACAGTATAGCAATCAGCCCCAGCATTTT.

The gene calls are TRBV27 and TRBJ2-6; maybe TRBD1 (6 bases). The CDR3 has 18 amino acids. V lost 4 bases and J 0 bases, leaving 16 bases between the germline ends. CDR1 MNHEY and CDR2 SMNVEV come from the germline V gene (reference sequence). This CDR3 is CASSSRQAGLSGANVLTF. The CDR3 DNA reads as TGTGCCAGCAGTTCTCGACAGGCTGGGCTCTCTGGGGCCAACGTCCTGACTTTC.

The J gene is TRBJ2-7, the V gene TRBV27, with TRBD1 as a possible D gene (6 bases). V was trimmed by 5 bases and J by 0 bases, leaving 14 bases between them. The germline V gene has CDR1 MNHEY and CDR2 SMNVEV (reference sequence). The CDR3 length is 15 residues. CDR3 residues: CASSLFQGLSYEQYF. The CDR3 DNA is TGTGCCAGCAGTCTTTTTCAGGGGCTCTCCTACGAGCAGTACTTC.

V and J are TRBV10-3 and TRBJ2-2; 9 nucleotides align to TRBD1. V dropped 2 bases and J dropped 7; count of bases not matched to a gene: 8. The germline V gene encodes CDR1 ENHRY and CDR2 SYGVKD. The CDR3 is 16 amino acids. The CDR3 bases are TGTGCCATCAGTGAGCCCGGGACAGGGATGAGCGGGGAGCTGTTTTTT. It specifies CAISEPGTGMSGELFF.

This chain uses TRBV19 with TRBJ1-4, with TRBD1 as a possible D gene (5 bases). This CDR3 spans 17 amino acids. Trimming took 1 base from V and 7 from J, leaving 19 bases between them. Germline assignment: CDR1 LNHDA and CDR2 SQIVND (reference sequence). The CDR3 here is CASSIGGEVFWSEKLFF. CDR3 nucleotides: TGTGCCAGTAGTATAGGGGGCGAGGTTTTTTGGTCTGAAAAACTGTTTTTT.

The CDR3 loop reads CASSVEGLGSYNEQFF. The CDR3 DNA reads TGTGCCAGCAGCGTAGAGGGACTAGGCTCCTACAATGAGCAGTTCTTC. V and J are TRBV9 and TRBJ2-1; 8 bases agree with TRBD2. This CDR3 contains 16 residues. Losses at the gene ends were 0 bases for V and 0 bases for J; bases not matched to a gene: 2. The germline CDR1 and CDR2 sequences are SGDLS and YYNGEE.

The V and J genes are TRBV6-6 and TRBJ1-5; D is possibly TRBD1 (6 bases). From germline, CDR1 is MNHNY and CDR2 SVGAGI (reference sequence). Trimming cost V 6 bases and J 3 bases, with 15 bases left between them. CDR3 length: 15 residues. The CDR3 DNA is TGTGCCAGCAGAACACCGACAGGCGCCAATCAGCCCCAGCATTTT. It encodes CASRTPTGANQPQHF.

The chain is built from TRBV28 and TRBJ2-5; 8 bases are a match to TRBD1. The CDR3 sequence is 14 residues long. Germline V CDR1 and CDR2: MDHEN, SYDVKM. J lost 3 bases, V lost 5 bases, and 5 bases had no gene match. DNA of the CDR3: TGTGCCAGCAGTCGATACAGGGGGAAAGAGACCCAGTACTTC. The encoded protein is CASSRYRGKETQYF.

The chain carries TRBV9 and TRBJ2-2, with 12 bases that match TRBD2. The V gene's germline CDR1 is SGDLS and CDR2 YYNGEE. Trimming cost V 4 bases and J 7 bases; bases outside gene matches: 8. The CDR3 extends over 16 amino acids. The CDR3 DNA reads TGTGCCAGCAGCCCGCTAGCGGGGGGGCCGGACGGGGAGCTGTTTTTT. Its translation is CASSPLAGGPDGELFF.

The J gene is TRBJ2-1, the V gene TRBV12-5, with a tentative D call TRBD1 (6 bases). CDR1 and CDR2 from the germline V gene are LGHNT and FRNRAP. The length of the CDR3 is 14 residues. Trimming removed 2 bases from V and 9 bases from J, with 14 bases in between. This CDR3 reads CASGLPLGQTEQFF. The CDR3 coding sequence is TGTGCTAGTGGTTTGCCCCTCGGACAGACTGAGCAGTTCTTC.

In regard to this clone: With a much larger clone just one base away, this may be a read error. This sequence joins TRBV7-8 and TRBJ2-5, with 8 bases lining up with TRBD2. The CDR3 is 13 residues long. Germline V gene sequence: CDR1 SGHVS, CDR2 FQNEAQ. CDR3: CAGSPTSVETQYF. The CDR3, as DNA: TGTGCCGGCAGCCCGACTAGCGTGGAGACCCAGTACTTC.

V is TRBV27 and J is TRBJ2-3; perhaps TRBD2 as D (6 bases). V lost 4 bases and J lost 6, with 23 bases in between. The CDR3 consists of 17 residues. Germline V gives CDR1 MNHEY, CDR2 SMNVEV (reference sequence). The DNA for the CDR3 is TGTGCCAGCAGTTCTACAGCGGGCGGGGACGCCCGGGATACGCAGTATTTT. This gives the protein CASSSTAGGDARDTQYF.

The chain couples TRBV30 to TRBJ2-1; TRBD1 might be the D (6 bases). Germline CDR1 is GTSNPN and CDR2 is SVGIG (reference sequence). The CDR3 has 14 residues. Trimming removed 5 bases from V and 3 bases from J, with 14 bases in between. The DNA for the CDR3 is TGTGCCTGGGGAAGGGGGACCCACTACAATGAGCAGTTCTTC. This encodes CAWGRGTHYNEQFF.

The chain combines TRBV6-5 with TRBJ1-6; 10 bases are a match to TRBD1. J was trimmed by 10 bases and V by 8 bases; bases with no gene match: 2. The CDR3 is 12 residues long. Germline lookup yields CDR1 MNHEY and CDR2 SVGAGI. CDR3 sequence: CASGQGGSPLHF. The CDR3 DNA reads TGTGCCAGCGGACAGGGGGGATCACCCCTCCACTTT.

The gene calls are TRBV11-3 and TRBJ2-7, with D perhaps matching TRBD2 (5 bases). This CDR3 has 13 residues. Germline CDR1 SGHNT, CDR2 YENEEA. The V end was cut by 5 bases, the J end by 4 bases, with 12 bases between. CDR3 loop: CASSPQGSYEQYF. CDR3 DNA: TGTGCCAGCAGCCCCCAAGGGAGTTACGAGCAGTACTTC.

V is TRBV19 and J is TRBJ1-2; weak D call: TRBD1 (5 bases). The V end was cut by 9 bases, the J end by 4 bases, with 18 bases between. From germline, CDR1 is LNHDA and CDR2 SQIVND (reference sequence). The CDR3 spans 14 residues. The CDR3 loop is CASSPQGIGYGYTF. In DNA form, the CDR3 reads TGTGCCAGCTCCCCGCAGGGAATTGGCTATGGCTACACCTTC.

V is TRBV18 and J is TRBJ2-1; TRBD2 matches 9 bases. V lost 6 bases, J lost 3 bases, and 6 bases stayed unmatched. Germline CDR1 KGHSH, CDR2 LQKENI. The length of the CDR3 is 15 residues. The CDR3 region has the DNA TGTGCCAGCTCCCTCGCTAGCGGGGACTACAATGAGCAGTTCTTC. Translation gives CASSLASGDYNEQFF.